This T cell receptor beta chain was identified in a study of blood T cell repertoires in COVID-19. Study in general: Samples representing acute and convalescent COVID-19 were sourced from the United States, Italy and Spain.

The V end lost 5 bases, the J end lost 2 bases, and 15 bases lay between the germline ends. The length of the CDR3 is 15 residues. CDR1 and CDR2 from the germline V gene are MNHNY and SVGAGI (reference sequence). The Seattle site enrolled patients during active infection and followed them longitudinally. Original processing methods: Nucleated cell number was recorded as an estimate derived from reference gene primer amplification. TCRdb's copy holds only in-frame clones and misses some; the assay was immunoSEQ multiplex PCR. V, J and clone size are those of that table, while D and trimming were read from the DNA. This sample has about 160,000 clones, with about 87% found just once.

The chain carries TRBV6-6 and TRBJ1-2; D may be TRBD1 (5 bases). This TCR derives from a woman aged 70-85 years with COVID-19, enrolled during active disease. Sequenced: peripheral blood. The DNA for the CDR3 is TGTGCCAGCAGTAAGGTTCTTGGGGCGAACTATGGCTACACCTTC. Its protein product is CASSKVLGANYGYTF.